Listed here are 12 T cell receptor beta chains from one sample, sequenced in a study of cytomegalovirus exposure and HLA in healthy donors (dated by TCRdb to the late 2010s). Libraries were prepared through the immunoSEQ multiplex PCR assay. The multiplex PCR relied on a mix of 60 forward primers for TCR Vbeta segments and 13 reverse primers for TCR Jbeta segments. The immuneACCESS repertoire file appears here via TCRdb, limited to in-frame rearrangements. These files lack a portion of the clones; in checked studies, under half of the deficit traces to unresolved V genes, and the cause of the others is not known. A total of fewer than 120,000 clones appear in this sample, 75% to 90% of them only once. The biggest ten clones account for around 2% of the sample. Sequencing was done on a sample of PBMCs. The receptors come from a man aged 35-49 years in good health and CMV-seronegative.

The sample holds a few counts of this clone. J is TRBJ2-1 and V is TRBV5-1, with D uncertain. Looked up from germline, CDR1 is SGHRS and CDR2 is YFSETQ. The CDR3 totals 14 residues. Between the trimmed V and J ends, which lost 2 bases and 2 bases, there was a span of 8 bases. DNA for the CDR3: TGCGCCAGCAGCTTACAGCCTGCCTACAATGAGCAGTTCTTC. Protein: CASSLQPAYNEQFF. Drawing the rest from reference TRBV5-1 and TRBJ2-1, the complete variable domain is KAGVTQTPRYLIKTRGQQVTLSCSPISGHRSVSWYQQTPGQGLQFLFEYFSETQRNKGNFPGRFSGRQFSNSRSEMNVSTLELGDSALYLCASSLQPAYNEQFFGPGTRLTVL.

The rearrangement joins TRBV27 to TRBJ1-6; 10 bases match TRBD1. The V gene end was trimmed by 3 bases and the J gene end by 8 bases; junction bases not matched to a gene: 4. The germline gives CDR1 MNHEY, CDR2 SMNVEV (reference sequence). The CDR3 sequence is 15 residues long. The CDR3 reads CASSLMGTGDSPLHF. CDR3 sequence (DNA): TGTGCCAGCAGTTTGATGGGGACAGGGGATTCACCCCTCCACTTT.

CDR3 in DNA: TGTGCCAGCAGCTTACAGGGGGCGAAAGGGGGAGAGACCCAGTACTTC. Translating gives CASSLQGAKGGETQYF. The chain is built from TRBV6-6 and TRBJ2-5; 9 bases fit TRBD1. The germline gives CDR1 MNHNY, CDR2 SVGAGI (reference sequence). This CDR3 contains 16 residues. The V segment lost 6 bases and the J segment 4 bases; nucleotides outside the gene matches: 12.

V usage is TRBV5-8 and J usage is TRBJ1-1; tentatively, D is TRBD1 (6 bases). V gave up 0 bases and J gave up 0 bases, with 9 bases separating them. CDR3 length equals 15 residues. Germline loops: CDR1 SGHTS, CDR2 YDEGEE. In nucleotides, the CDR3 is TGTGCCAGCAGCTTGGGATCAGGGGTGAACACTGAAGCTTTCTTT. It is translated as CASSLGSGVNTEAFF.

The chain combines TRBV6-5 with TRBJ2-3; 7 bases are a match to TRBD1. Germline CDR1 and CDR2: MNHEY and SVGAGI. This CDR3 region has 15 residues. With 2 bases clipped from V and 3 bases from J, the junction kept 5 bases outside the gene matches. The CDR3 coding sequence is TGTGCCAGCAGTTACACAGGGGCTCAAACAGATACGCAGTATTTT. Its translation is CASSYTGAQTDTQYF.

The CDR3 protein is CASSGGGSEAFF. The CDR3 nucleotides are TGTGCCAGCAGCGGAGGGGGCTCTGAAGCTTTCTTT. The chain combines TRBV9 with TRBJ1-1; 7 nucleotides align to TRBD1. This CDR3 contains 12 residues. Germline V lookup: CDR1 SGDLS, CDR2 YYNGEE. V dropped 3 bases and J dropped 6; count of bases not matched to a gene: 2. The full variable domain, completed using reference TRBV9 and TRBJ1-1, is DSGVTQTPKHLITATGQRVTLRCSPRSGDLSVYWYQQSLDQGLQFLIQYYNGEERAKGNILERFSAQQFPDLHSELNLSSLELGDSALYFCASSGGGSEAFFGQGTRLTVV.

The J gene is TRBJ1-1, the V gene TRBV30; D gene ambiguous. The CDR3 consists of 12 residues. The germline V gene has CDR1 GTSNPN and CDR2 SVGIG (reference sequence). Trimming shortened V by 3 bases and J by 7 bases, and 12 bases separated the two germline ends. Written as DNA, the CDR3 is TGTGCCTGGAGCGAGCGCGGGATTGAAGCTTTCTTT. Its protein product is CAWSERGIEAFF.

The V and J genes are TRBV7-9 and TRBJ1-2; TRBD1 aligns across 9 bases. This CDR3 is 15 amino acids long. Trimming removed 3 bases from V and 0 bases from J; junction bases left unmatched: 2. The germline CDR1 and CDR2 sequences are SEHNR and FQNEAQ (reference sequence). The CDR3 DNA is TGTGCCAGCAGCTTGTGGGACAGGGCTAACTATGGCTACACCTTC. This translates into CASSLWDRANYGYTF.

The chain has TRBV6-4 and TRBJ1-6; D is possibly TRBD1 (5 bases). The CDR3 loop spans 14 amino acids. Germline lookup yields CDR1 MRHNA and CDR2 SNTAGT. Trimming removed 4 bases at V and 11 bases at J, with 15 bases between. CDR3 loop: CASSGDGAKAPLHF. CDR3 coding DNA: TGTGCCAGCAGTGGCGATGGGGCGAAAGCACCCCTCCACTTT.

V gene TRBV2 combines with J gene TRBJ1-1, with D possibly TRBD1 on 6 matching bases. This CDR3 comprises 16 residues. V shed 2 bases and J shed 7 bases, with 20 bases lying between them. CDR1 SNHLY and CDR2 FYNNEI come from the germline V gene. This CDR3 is CASSERSGGPRGEAFF. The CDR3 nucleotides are TGTGCCAGCAGTGAAAGGTCGGGGGGCCCACGTGGTGAAGCTTTCTTT.

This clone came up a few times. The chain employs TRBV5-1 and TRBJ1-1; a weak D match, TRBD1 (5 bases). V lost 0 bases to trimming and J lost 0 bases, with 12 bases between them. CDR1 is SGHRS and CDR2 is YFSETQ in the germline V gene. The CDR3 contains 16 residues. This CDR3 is CASSLEGAGVNTEAFF. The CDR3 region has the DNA TGCGCCAGCAGCTTGGAAGGGGCAGGAGTGAACACTGAAGCTTTCTTT.

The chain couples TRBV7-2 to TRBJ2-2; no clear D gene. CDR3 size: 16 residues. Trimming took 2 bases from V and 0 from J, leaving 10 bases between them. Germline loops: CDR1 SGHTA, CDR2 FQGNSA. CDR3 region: CASSLPPNSNTGELFF. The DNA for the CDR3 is TGTGCCAGCAGCTTACCCCCTAACTCGAACACCGGGGAGCTGTTTTTT.